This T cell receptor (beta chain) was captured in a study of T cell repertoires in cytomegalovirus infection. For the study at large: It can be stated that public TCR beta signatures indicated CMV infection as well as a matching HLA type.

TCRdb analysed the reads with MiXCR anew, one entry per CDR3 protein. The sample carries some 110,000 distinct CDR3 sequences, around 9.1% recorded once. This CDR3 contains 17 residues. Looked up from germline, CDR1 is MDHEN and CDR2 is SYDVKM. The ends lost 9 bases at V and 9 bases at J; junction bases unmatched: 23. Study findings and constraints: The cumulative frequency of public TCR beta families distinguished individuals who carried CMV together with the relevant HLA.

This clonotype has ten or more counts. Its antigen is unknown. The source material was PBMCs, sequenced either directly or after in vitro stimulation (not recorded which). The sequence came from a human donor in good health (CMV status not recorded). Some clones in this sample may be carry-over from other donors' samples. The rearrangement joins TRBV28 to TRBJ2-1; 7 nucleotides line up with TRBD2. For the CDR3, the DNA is TGTGCCAGGGTTCCACACGGCCGACTAGCTGGTGTGAGTGAGCAGTTCTTC. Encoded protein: CARVPHGRLAGVSEQFF.